The 19 T cell receptor beta chains given below trace back to one sample, sequenced in a study of T cells expressing NK-cell markers. Using the 5' RACE reads, TCRdb records one entry per CDR3 protein without DNA. This listing includes some 150,000 distinct CDR3 sequences. Sequencing was done on a sample of blood T cells: a sorted CD56 or NKG2C T cell subset, CD4+ or CD8+ T cells, or bulk PBMC T cells (not recorded which). The receptors come from a man between 18 and 29 years old in good health.

The chain combines TRBV7-9 with TRBJ2-2; no DNA is available, so the TRBD2 call from TCRdb remains unchecked. CDR1 is SEHNR and CDR2 is FQNEAQ in the germline V gene (reference sequence). CDR3 length: 17 amino acids. This chain's CDR3 is CASSSPRASVDTGELFF.

This chain connects TRBV5-4 to TRBJ2-2; with no DNA, the TCRdb D assignment of TRBD1 cannot be verified. The CDR3 extends over 15 amino acids. Germline V gene data show CDR1 as SGHNT and CDR2 as YYREEE (reference sequence). The chain's CDR3 is CASSPGESPTGELFF. The full variable domain, rest sourced from reference TRBV5-4 and TRBJ2-2, is ETGVTQSPTHLIKTRGQQVTLRCSSQSGHNTVSWYQQALGQGPQFIFQYYREEENGRGNFPPRFSGLQFPNYSSELNVNALELDDSALYLCASSPGESPTGELFFGEGSRLTVL.

The chain recombines TRBV3-1 with TRBJ1-3. The CDR3 length is 15 residues. Germline V lookup: CDR1 LGHDT, CDR2 YNNKEL (reference sequence). The CDR3 spells CASSQEEPSGNTIYF.

V gene TRBV20-1 combines with J gene TRBJ2-7; the TCRdb call, TRBD2, lacks DNA for checking. CDR1 is DFQATT, CDR2 SNEGSKA, per germline (reference sequence). This CDR3 region has 13 residues. CDR3 sequence reads: CSARVTSEEGQYF.

This chain joins TRBV10-3 and TRBJ2-5. Germline V lookup: CDR1 ENHRY, CDR2 SYGVKD. This CDR3 is built from 15 residues. The CDR3 is CAISEGTLQAETQYF.

The V gene is TRBV12-5, the J gene TRBJ1-5; TCRdb returns TRBD1, unconfirmable since there is no DNA. Germline lookup yields CDR1 LGHNT and CDR2 FRNRAP. The CDR3 is made up of 16 amino acids. The CDR3 spells CASGPPPGHLDQPQHF. The variable domain in full, completed from reference TRBV12-5 and TRBJ1-5, reads DARVTQTPRHKVTEMGQEVTMRCQPILGHNTVFWYRQTMMQGLELLAYFRNRAPLDDSGMPKDRFSAEMPDATLATLKIQPSEPRDSAVYFCASGPPPGHLDQPQHFGDGTRLSIL.

The chain links TRBV10-3 to TRBJ2-7; TCRdb gives TRBD1 as the D gene, but with no DNA this cannot be confirmed. This CDR3 has 15 amino acids. Germline V gene sequence: CDR1 ENHRY, CDR2 SYGVKD. This CDR3 is CAISEQGGISYEQYF.

CDR3 sequence: CASSLSPLAGGYNEQFF. The chain uses TRBV11-2 and TRBJ2-1; TCRdb designates TRBD2, a call that cannot be tested without DNA. The germline CDR1 and CDR2 sequences are SGHAT and FQNNGV. The length of the CDR3 is 17 residues.

The chain employs TRBV11-2 and TRBJ2-3; the D gene TCRdb calls, TRBD2, cannot be checked with no DNA. Looked up from germline, CDR1 is SGHAT and CDR2 is FQNNGV. This CDR3 region has 16 residues. CDR3 region: CASSPIAGTVTDTQYF.

This rearrangement joins TRBV4-1 to TRBJ2-1; as DNA is missing, the TRBD1 call by TCRdb cannot be tested. The CDR3 loop spans 13 amino acids. Germline V lookup: CDR1 MGHRA, CDR2 YSYEKL. CDR3 amino acids: CASSGPEGNEQFF.

CDR3: CASSEKTAFSTDTQYF. The chain couples TRBV6-1 to TRBJ2-3. Germline V lookup: CDR1 MNHNS, CDR2 SASEGT. This CDR3 region has 16 residues.

This chain links TRBV12-3 or TRBV12-4 with TRBJ2-2. The CDR3 is 13 residues long. CDR3: CASSFTSSGELFF.

The chain has TRBV9 and TRBJ2-7; TCRdb's D gene call, TRBD2, goes unchecked for lack of DNA. Per the germline V gene, CDR1 is SGDLS and CDR2 is YYNGEE. The CDR3 extends over 16 amino acids. The CDR3 spells CASSDGVGGQLYEQYF.

The chain has TRBV29-1 and TRBJ2-1; TCRdb calls TRBD2, which cannot be checked without DNA. CDR3 size: 13 residues. Per the germline V gene, CDR1 is SQVTM and CDR2 is ANQGSEA. The CDR3 loop reads CSVEDGGRNEQFF.

The chain links TRBV12-3 or TRBV12-4 to TRBJ2-1; TCRdb's D call of TRBD1 is untestable without DNA. CDR3 length: 15 amino acids. CDR3 sequence reads: CASSPRDRGLDEQFF.

Here the CDR3 reads CAWNPNQPQHF. This chain uses TRBV30 with TRBJ1-5. CDR3 length: 11 amino acids. Germline loops: CDR1 GTSNPN, CDR2 SVGIG (reference sequence). Looking up the rest from reference TRBV30 and TRBJ1-5 gives the full variable domain: SQTIHQWPATLVQPVGSPLSLECTVEGTSNPNLYWYRQAAGRGLQLLFYSVGIGQISSEVPQNLSASRPQDRQFILSSKKLLLSDSGFYLCAWNPNQPQHFGDGTRLSIL.

The chain joins TRBV7-9 to TRBJ2-2; TCRdb's D call, TRBD1, is unchecked because there is no DNA. CDR1 and CDR2 (germline): SEHNR, FQNEAQ (reference sequence). This CDR3 has 15 amino acids. The CDR3 sequence is CASSPWDRGTGELFF.

V gene TRBV6-2 or TRBV6-3 combines with J gene TRBJ2-1. This CDR3 spans 13 amino acids. CDR1 and CDR2 (germline): MNHEY, SVGEGT. The CDR3 sequence is CASRGFSYNEQFF.

The chain uses TRBV4-3 and TRBJ2-7; the D call from TCRdb, TRBD2, cannot be confirmed without DNA. The CDR3 extends over 16 amino acids. Germline V gene sequence: CDR1 LGHNA, CDR2 YSLEER. CDR3 loop: CASSQDRAGGFGEQYF.